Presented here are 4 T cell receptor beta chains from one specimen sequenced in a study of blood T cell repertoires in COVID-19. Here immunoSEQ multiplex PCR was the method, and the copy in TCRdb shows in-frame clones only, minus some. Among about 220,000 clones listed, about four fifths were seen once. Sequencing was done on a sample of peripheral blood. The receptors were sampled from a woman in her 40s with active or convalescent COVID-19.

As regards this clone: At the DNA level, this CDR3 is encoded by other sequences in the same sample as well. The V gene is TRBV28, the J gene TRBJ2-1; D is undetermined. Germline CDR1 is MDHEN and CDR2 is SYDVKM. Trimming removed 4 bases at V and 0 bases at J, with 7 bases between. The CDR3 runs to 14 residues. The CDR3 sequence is CASSWAISYNEQFF. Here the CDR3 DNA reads TGTGCCAGCAGTTGGGCTATCTCCTACAATGAGCAGTTCTTC.

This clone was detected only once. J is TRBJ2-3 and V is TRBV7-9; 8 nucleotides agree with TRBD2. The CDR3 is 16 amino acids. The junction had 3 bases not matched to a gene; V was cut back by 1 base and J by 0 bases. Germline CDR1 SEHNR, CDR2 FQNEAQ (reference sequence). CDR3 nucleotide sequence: TGTGCCAGCAGCTTAGAGTCGGGGGGGAGCACAGATACGCAGTATTTT. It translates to CASSLESGGSTDTQYF.

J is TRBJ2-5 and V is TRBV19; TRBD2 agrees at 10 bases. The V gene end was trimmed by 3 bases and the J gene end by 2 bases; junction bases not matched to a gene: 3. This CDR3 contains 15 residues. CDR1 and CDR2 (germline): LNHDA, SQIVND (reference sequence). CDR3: CASSILAGAQETQYF. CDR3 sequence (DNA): TGTGCCAGTAGTATCCTAGCGGGGGCACAAGAGACCCAGTACTTC.

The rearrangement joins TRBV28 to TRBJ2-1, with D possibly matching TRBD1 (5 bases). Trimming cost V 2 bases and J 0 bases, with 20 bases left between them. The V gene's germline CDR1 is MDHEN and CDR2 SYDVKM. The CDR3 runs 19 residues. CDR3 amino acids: CASSLGTGSAWGSYNEQFF. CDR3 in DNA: TGTGCCAGCAGTTTAGGAACAGGTTCGGCGTGGGGCTCCTACAATGAGCAGTTCTTC.